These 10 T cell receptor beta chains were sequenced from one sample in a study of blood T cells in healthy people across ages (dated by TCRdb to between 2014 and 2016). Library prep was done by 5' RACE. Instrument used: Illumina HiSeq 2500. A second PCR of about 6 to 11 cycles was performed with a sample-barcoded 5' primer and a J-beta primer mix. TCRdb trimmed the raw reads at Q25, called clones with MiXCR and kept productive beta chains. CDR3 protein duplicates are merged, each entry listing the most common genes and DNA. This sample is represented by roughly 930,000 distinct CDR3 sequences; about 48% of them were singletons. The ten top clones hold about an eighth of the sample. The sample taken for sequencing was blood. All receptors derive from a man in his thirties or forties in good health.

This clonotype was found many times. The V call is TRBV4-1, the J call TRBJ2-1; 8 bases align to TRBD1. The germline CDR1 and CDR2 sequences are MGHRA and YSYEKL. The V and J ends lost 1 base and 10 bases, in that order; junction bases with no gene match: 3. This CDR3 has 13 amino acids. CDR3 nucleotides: TGCGCCAGCAGCCAAGCGTCAGGGGGCGAGCAGTTCTTC. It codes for CASSQASGGEQFF.

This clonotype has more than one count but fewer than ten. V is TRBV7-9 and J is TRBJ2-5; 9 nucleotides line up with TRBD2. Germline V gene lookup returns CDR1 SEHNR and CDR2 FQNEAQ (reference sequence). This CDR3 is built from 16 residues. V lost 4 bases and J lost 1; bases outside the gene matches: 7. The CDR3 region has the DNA TGTGCCAGCAGCTCGACTAGCGGAGAATCCCAAGAGACCCAGTACTTC. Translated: CASSSTSGESQETQYF.

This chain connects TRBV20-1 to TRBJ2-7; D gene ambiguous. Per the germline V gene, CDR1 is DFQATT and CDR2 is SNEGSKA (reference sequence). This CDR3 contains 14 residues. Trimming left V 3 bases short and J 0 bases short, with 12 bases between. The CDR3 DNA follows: TGCAGTGCTAGCCGCCACGGGTACTCCTACGAGCAGTACTTC. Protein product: CSASRHGYSYEQYF.

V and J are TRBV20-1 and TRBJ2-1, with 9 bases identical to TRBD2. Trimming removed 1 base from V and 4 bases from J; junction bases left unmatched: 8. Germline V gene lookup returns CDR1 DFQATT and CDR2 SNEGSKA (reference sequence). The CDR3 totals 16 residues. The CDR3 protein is CSARVPSGVGYNEQFF. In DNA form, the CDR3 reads TGCAGTGCTAGAGTACCTAGCGGGGTAGGGTACAATGAGCAGTTCTTC.

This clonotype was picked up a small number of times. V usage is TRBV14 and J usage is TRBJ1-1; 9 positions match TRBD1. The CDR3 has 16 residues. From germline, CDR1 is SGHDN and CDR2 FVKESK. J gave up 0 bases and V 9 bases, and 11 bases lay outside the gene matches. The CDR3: CASSVTGGEVNTEAFF. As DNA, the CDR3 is TGTGCCAGTTCTGTGACAGGGGGTGAGGTGAACACTGAAGCTTTCTTT.

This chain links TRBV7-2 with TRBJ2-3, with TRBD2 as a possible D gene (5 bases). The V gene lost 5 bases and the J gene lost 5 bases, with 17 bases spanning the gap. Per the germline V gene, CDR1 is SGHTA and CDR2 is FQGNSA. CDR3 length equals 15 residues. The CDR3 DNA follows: TGTGCCAGCAGCCCGCAGACCGTCGCGGGAGATACGCAGTATTTT. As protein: CASSPQTVAGDTQYF.

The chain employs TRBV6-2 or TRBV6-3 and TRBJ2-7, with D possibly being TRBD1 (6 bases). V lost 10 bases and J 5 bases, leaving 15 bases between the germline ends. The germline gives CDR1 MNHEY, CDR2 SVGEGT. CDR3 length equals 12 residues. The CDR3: CAIKDSMNEQYF. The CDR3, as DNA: TGTGCCATCAAGGACAGCATGAACGAGCAGTACTTC.

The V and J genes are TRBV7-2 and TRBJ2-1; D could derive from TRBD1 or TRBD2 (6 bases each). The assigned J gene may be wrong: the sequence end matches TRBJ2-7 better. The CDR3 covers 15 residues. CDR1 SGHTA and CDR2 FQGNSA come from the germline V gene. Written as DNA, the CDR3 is TGTGCCAGCAGCTTGGGGGGCCCTTCGTCCAATGAGCAGTACTTC. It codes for CASSLGGPSSNEQYF.

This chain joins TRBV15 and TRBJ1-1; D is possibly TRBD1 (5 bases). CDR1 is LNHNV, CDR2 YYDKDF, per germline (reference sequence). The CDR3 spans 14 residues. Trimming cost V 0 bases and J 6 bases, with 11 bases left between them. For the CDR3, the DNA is TGTGCCACCAGCAGAGAGGGTAGGGACGCTGAAGCTTTCTTT. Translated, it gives CATSREGRDAEAFF.

CDR3 sequence: CASSVAQGGNTIYF. In DNA, the CDR3 is TGTGCCAGCAGCGTAGCACAGGGCGGAAACACCATATATTTT. This rearrangement joins TRBV9 to TRBJ1-3; possibly TRBD1 for D (6 bases). Between the trimmed V and J ends, which lost 0 bases and 4 bases, there was a span of 8 bases. Germline values: CDR1 SGDLS, CDR2 YYNGEE. This CDR3 is 14 amino acids long.